This T cell receptor beta chain was identified during a study of cytomegalovirus exposure and HLA in healthy donors. Study in general: Per a later analysis, the roughly 700 first-cohort and about 120 validation repertoires shared one platform. Study-level points and caveats: In vitro confirmation showed three CMV-associated chains to be CMV antigen specific. Associated with cytomegalovirus, according to the listing, were around 170 TCR beta chains.

The donors were in the approximately 130-subject validation cohort; that cohort was separate from the roughly 730-subject first cohort. On this clone: The antigen is unknown.

TCRdb keeps only in-frame clones here, not all; method: immunoSEQ multiplex PCR. The data hold about 250,000 clones, with about 88% observed a single time. This CDR3 spans 15 amino acids. The germline V gene encodes CDR1 ENHRY and CDR2 SYGVKD. Deletions cut 3 bases from V and 2 bases from J, with 11 bases between. The sample was PBMCs. The sequence was collected from a man aged 18 to 29 in good health and CMV-seropositive. The genes are TRBV10-3 and TRBJ2-4, with D perhaps TRBD1 (6 bases). The CDR3: CAISDGGDTKNIQYF. The DNA of the CDR3 is TGTGCCATCAGTGATGGGGGCGATACCAAAAACATTCAGTACTTC.